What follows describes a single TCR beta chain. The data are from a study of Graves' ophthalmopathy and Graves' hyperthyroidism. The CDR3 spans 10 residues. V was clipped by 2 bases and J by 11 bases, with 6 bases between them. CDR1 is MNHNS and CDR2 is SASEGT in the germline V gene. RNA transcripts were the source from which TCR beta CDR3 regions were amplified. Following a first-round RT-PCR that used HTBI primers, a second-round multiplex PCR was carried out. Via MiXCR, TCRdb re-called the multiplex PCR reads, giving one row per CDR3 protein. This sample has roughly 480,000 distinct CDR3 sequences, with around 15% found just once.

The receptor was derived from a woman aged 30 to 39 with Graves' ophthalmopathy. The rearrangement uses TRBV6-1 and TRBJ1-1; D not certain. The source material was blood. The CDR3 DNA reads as TGTGCCAGCAGTGAATTTGTGGCTTTCTTT. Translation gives CASSEFVAFF.